This TCR beta chain stems from a study of T cell clonality in common variable immunodeficiency. Patients had low serum IgG, IgA and/or IgM and specific antibody deficiency. Caucasian heritage predominated among both patients and controls. For at least one year, all CVID subjects received replacement immunoglobulin. The study, taken as a whole, reports: Compared with controls, CVID subjects had fewer shared TCRbeta clones. In common variable immunodeficiency, TCR beta chains reportedly carried fewer deletions and N-nucleotide insertions.

Produced via immunoSEQ multiplex PCR; TCRdb's table is partial and in-frame only. The sample is made up of about 21,000 clones, none counted only once. This clone was found many times. Its cognate antigen is unknown. This clonotype was sampled from a human donor with common variable immunodeficiency. The sequenced sample consisted of peripheral blood mononuclear cells.

The covered CDR3 bases are TGTGCCAGCAGTTTGGGGCCAGGGTGGTATACG. Protein: CASSLGPGWYT. In full, the CDR3 reads CASSLGPGWYTQYF. The rearrangement links TRBV28 to TRBJ2-3; D is possibly TRBD1 (5 bases). The read gets to within 3 residues of the CDR3 end, and the germline J gene fills in the rest. Germline V gene data show CDR1 as MDHEN and CDR2 as SYDVKM. This CDR3 is 14 amino acids long. V shed 3 bases and J shed 7 bases, with 14 bases lying between them.